The clone carrying this T cell receptor (beta chain) was counted ten times or more. Germline lookup yields CDR1 MDHEN and CDR2 SYDVKM. The CDR3 totals 12 residues. The record originates from a study of blood T cells in healthy people across ages. Through a sample-barcoded 5' primer and a J-beta primer mix, a second PCR was run for roughly 6 to 11 cycles. TCRdb called the 5' RACE reads again in MiXCR, with one record for every CDR3 protein. The sample shows 1.5 million to 2 million distinct CDR3 sequences, approximately 30% of them seen only once. The sample comprised blood. The chain has TRBV28 and TRBJ2-7; D is possibly TRBD1 (6 bases). The TCR sequence derives from a woman younger than 45 in good health. CDR3 sequence (DNA): TGTGCTACTGATGGGACAACCTACGAGCAGTACTTC. Translating gives CATDGTTYEQYF.